The 8 T cell receptor beta chains presented below share a single source sample, sequenced in a study of shared clonotypes between healthy human individuals. Assay used: immunoSEQ multiplex PCR; TCRdb lists only in-frame clones, some missing. Among roughly 1.4 million clones, approximately 98.5% were seen once, and the ten largest hold around 0.33%. The sequenced material came from naive CD4+ T cells sorted from blood. Subset denoted: CD45RA+ positively selected. The source of these receptors is a man younger than 45 in good health.

The rearrangement joins TRBV5-4 to TRBJ2-1; 9 nucleotides line up with TRBD2. The CDR3 has 16 residues. V trimming: 4 bases; J trimming: 7 bases; junction bases outside the gene matches: 12. From germline, CDR1 is SGHNT and CDR2 YYREEE (reference sequence). This CDR3 is CASSREVAGVGNEQFF. The CDR3 coding sequence is TGTGCCAGCAGCCGAGAGGTAGCGGGAGTGGGGAATGAGCAGTTCTTC.

Comment on this clone: Different DNA sequences within this sample yield the same CDR3. The chain carries TRBV5-1 and TRBJ2-7, with a possible D match to TRBD2 (6 bases). The V gene's germline CDR1 is SGHRS and CDR2 YFSETQ. V lost 4 bases and J lost 5, with 10 bases in between. This CDR3 has 12 amino acids. This CDR3 reads CASSPGVHEQYF. In DNA form, the CDR3 reads TGCGCCAGCAGCCCGGGAGTTCACGAGCAGTACTTC.

The chain recombines TRBV19 with TRBJ1-5; D might be TRBD1 (5 bases). The length of the CDR3 is 16 residues. V lost 2 bases to trimming and J lost 3 bases, with 14 bases between them. Per the germline V gene, CDR1 is LNHDA and CDR2 is SQIVND (reference sequence). The DNA for the CDR3 is TGTGCCAGTAGTATACCTCCCAGGGTTTCCAATCAGCCCCAGCATTTT. Protein sequence: CASSIPPRVSNQPQHF.

The chain carries TRBV5-4 and TRBJ2-5, with TRBD1 matching over 7 bases. The CDR3 is 14 amino acids. Unmatched junction bases numbered 4, after V lost 0 bases and J lost 5 bases. Germline-derived CDR1 and CDR2 are SGHNT and YYREEE (reference sequence). Here the CDR3 DNA reads TGTGCCAGCAGCTTGGACAGGGGTTTGGAGACCCAGTACTTC. Translating it yields CASSLDRGLETQYF.

This rearrangement joins TRBV12-5 to TRBJ2-7, with 12 bases identical to TRBD2. CDR1 LGHNT and CDR2 FRNRAP come from the germline V gene. The CDR3 is 15 amino acids. The V gene end was trimmed by 1 base and the J gene end by 2 bases; junction bases not matched to a gene: 0. The CDR3 here is CASGLGTSGAYEQYF. Written as DNA, the CDR3 is TGTGCTAGTGGTTTGGGGACTAGCGGGGCCTACGAGCAGTACTTC.

The rearrangement joins TRBV5-1 to TRBJ1-5, with D perhaps matching TRBD1 (5 bases). The CDR3 runs to 13 residues. Trimming removed 2 bases from V and 6 bases from J, with 9 bases in between. Germline values: CDR1 SGHRS, CDR2 YFSETQ. The CDR3 sequence: CASSFGGGQPQHF. As DNA, the CDR3 is TGCGCCAGCAGCTTCGGGGGTGGTCAGCCCCAGCATTTT.

The V and J genes are TRBV5-1 and TRBJ1-1; D is unresolved. Trimming stripped 2 bases from V and 3 bases from J, with 8 bases between. Per the germline V gene, CDR1 is SGHRS and CDR2 is YFSETQ. This CDR3 region has 13 residues. CDR3 loop: CASSFLQDTEAFF. The CDR3 bases are TGCGCCAGCAGCTTCCTCCAAGACACTGAAGCTTTCTTT.

For the CDR3, the DNA is TGTGCCAGTAGTAATCCAGTCGCCACAGATACGCAGTATTTT. As protein: CASSNPVATDTQYF. This chain uses TRBV19 with TRBJ2-3; D remains unclear. Trimming left V 4 bases short and J 2 bases short, with 10 bases between. The CDR3 length is 14 residues. Germline loops: CDR1 LNHDA, CDR2 SQIVND (reference sequence).